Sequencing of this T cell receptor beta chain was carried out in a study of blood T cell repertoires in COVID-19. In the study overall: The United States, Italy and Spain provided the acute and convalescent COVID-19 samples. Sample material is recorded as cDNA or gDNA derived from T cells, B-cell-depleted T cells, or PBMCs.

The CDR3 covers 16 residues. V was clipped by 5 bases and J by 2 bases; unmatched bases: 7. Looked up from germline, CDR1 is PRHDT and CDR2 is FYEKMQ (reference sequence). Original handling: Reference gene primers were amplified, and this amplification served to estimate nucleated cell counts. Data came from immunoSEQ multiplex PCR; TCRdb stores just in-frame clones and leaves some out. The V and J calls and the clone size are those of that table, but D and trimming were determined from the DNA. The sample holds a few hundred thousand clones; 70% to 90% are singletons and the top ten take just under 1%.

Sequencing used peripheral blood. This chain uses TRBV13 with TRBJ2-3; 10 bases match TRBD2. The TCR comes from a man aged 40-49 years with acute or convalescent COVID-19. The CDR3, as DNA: TGTGCCAGCAGCCCCGCAGGACTAGCGGTCACAGATACGCAGTATTTT. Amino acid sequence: CASSPAGLAVTDTQYF.